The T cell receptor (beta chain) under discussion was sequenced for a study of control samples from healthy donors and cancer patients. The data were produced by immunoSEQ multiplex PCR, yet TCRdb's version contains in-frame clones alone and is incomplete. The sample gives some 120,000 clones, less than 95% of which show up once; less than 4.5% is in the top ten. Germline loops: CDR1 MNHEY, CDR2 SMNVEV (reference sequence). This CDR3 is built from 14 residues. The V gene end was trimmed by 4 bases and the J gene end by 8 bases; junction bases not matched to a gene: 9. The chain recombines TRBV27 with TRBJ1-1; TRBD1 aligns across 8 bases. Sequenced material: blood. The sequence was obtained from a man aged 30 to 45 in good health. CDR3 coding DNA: TGTGCCAGCAGTTCGGGACAGGTAGCCGAGGAAGCTTTCTTT. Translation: CASSSGQVAEEAFF.